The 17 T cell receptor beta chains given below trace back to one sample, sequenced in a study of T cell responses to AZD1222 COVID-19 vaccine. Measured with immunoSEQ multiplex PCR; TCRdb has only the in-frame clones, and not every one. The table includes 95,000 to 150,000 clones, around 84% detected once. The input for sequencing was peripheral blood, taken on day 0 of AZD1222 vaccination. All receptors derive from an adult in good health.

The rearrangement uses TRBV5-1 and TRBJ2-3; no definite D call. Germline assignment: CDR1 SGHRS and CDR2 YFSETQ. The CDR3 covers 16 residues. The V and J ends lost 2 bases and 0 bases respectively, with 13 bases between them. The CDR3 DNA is TGCGCCAGCAGCTTCTCCGCCTCTTCTAGCACAGATACGCAGTATTTT. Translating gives CASSFSASSSTDTQYF.

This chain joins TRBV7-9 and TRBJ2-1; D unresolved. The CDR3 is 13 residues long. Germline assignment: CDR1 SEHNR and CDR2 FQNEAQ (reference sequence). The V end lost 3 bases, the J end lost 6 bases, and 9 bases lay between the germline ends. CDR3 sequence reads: CASSFLLLNEQFF. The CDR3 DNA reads TGTGCCAGCAGCTTCTTACTCCTCAATGAGCAGTTCTTC.

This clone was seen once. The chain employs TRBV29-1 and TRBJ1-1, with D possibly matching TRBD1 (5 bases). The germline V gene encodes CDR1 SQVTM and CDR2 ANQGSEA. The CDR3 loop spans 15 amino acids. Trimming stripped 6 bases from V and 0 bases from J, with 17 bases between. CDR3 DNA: TGCAGCGTCCGAGACAGTCAAATTTTGAACACTGAAGCTTTCTTT. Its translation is CSVRDSQILNTEAFF.

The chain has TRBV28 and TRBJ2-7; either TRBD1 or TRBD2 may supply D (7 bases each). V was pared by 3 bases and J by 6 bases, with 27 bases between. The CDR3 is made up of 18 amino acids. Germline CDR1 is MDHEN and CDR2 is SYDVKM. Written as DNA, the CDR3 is TGTGCCAGCAGTTTCGGGGGGTGGGACAGCCTAACTCTAGGCGAGCAGTACTTC. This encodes CASSFGGWDSLTLGEQYF.

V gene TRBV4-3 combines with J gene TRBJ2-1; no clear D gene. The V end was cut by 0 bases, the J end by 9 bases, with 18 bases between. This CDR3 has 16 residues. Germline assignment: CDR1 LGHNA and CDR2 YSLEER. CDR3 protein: CASSQEWAASLGEQFF. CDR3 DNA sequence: TGCGCCAGCAGCCAAGAGTGGGCCGCCTCATTGGGTGAGCAGTTCTTC.

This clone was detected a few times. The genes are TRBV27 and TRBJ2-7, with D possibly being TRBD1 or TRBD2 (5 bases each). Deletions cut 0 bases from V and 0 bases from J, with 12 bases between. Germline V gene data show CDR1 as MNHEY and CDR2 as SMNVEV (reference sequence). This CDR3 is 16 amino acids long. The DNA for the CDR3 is TGTGCCAGCAGTTTATCAAGCCGGGGACGCTCCTACGAGCAGTACTTC. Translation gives CASSLSSRGRSYEQYF.

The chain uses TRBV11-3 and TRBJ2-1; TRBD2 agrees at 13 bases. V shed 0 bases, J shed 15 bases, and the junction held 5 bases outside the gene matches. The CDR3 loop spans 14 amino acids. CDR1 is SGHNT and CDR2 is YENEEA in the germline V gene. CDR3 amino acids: CASSLELAGGPGFF. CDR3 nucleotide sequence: TGTGCCAGCAGCTTAGAACTAGCGGGAGGGCCAGGGTTCTTC.

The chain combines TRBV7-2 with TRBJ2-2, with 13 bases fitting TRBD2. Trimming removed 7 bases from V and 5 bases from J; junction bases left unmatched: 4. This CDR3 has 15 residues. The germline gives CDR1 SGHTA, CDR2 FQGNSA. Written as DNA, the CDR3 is TGTGCCAGCATCAAGACTAGCGGGGGGACCGGGGAGCTGTTTTTT. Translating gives CASIKTSGGTGELFF. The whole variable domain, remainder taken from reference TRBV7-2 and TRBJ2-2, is GAGVSQSPSNKVTEKGKDVELRCDPISGHTALYWYRQSLGQGLEFLIYFQGNSAPDKSGLPSDRFSAERTGGSVSTLTIQRTQQEDSAVYLCASIKTSGGTGELFFGEGSRLTVL.

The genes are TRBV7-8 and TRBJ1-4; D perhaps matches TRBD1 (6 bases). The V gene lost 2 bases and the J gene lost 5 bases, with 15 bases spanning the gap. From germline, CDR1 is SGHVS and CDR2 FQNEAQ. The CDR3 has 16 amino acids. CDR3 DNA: TGTGCCAGCAGCTTACGGGACGGGGGCGTGAATGAAAAACTGTTTTTT. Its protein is CASSLRDGGVNEKLFF.

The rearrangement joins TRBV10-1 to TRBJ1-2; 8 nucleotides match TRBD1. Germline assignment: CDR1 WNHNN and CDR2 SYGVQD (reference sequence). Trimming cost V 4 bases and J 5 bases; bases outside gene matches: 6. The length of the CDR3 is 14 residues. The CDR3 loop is CASSAGGAGYGYTF. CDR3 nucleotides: TGCGCCAGCAGTGCAGGGGGCGCAGGGTATGGCTACACCTTC.

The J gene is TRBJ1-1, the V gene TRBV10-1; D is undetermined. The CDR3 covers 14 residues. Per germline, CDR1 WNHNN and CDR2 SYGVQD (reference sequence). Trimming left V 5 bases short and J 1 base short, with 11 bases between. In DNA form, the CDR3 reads TGCGCCAGCAGTCGACGGGGTTCGAACACTGAAGCTTTCTTT. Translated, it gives CASSRRGSNTEAFF.

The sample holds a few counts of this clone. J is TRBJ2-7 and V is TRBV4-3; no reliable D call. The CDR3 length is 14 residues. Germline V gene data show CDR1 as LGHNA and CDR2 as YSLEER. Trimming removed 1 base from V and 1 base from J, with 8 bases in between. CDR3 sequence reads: CASSQVAQSYEQYF. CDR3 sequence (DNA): TGCGCCAGCAGCCAAGTGGCCCAGTCCTACGAGCAGTACTTC.

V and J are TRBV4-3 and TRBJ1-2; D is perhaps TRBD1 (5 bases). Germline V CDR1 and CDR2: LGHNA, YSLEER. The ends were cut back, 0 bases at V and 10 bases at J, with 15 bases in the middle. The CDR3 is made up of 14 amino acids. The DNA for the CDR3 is TGCGCCAGCAGCCAAGATGTCAGGGCACAGGTCTACACCTTC. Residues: CASSQDVRAQVYTF.

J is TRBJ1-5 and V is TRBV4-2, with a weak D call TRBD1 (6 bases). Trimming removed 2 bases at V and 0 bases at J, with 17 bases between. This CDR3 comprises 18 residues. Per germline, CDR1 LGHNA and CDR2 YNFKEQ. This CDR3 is CASSQSPGTSYSNQPQHF. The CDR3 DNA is TGTGCCAGCAGCCAATCACCCGGGACATCCTATAGCAATCAGCCCCAGCATTTT.

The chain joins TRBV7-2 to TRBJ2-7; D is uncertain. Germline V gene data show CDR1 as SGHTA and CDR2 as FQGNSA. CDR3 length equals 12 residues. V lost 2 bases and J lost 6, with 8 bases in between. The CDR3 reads CASSLMASEQYF. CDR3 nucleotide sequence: TGTGCCAGCAGCTTAATGGCGTCCGAGCAGTACTTC.

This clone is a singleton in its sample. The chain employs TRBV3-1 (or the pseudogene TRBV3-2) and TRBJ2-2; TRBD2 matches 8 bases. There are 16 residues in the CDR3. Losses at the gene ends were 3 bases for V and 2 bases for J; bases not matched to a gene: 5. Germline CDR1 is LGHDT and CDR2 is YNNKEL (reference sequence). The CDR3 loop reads CASSQPTSDNTGELFF. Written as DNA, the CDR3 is TGTGCCAGCAGCCAGCCGACTAGCGATAACACCGGGGAGCTGTTTTTT.

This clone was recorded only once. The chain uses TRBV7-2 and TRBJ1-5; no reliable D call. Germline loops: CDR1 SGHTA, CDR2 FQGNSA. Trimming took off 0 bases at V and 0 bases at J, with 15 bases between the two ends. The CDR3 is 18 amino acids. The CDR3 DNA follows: TGTGCCAGCAGCTTAGCCACCTATGGAAGGGATAGCAATCAGCCCCAGCATTTT. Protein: CASSLATYGRDSNQPQHF.